A single sample is the source of the 8 T cell receptor beta chains below, sequenced in a study of T cell changes during pregnancy in multiple sclerosis. Sequencing was performed with immunoSEQ multiplex PCR; in TCRdb, only in-frame clones are kept and a portion is missing. Altogether over 10,000 clones are present, about 87% being singletons, with the ten largest covering roughly 8.2%. The material sequenced was CD8+ T cells from peripheral blood mononuclear cells, taken in the second trimester of pregnancy. Every receptor here comes from a female donor in good health, enrolled as a control in a pregnancy study.

J is TRBJ2-1 and V is TRBV29-1; TRBD2 matches 9 bases. This CDR3 contains 19 residues. Germline CDR1 and CDR2: SQVTM and ANQGSEA. Losses at the gene ends were 2 bases for V and 9 bases for J; bases not matched to a gene: 23. The CDR3 coding sequence is TGCAGCGTTGAACCCCGCAATCTAGCGGGACTTCGTCGTGTTCCTGAGCAGTTCTTC. This translates into CSVEPRNLAGLRRVPEQFF.

The chain combines TRBV6-5 with TRBJ2-1; D perhaps matches TRBD1 (6 bases). V gave up 5 bases and J gave up 9 bases, with 11 bases separating them. Germline CDR1 and CDR2: MNHEY and SVGAGI. The CDR3 contains 12 residues. The CDR3 DNA sequence: TGTGCCAGCAGTCCAGGGGATCTTGAGCAGTTCTTC. Amino acids: CASSPGDLEQFF.

This chain joins TRBV5-5 and TRBJ2-1; no clear D gene. CDR3 length equals 14 residues. The V gene's germline CDR1 is SGHKS and CDR2 YYEKEE (reference sequence). Between the trimmed V and J ends, which lost 2 bases and 5 bases, there was a span of 11 bases. CDR3 region: CASSLVPENNEQFF. In DNA form, the CDR3 reads TGTGCCAGCAGCTTAGTGCCCGAGAACAATGAGCAGTTCTTC. The variable domain in full, with the rest retrieved from reference TRBV5-5 and TRBJ2-1, is DAGVTQSPTHLIKTRGQQVTLRCSPISGHKSVSWYQQVLGQGPQFIFQYYEKEERGRGNFPDRFSARQFPNYSSELNVNALLLGDSALYLCASSLVPENNEQFFGPGTRLTVL.

This clone has a handful of counts. Other nucleotide sequences in the sample specify the same CDR3. This rearrangement joins TRBV6-4 to TRBJ2-3; 7 nucleotides agree with TRBD2. CDR1 is MRHNA and CDR2 is SNTAGT in the germline V gene. This CDR3 has 13 residues. After removal of 6 bases from V and 0 bases from J, the junction contained 0 bases not matched to a gene. Written as DNA, the CDR3 is TGTGCCAGCAGCGGGGGGAGCACAGATACGCAGTATTTT. It specifies CASSGGSTDTQYF.

This clone has just one count. This chain joins TRBV27 and TRBJ1-2; unclear D gene. With 3 bases removed from V and 2 bases from J, the gap between germline ends came to 7 bases. CDR1 MNHEY and CDR2 SMNVEV come from the germline V gene (reference sequence). The CDR3 is 13 amino acids. The CDR3 DNA reads TGTGCCAGCAGTTTGGGCAAAAACTATGGCTACACCTTC. Translating it yields CASSLGKNYGYTF.

The CDR3 region has the DNA TGTGCCAGCAGCCAAGCGGACGGGAGGGGTCGAGAGACCCAGTACTTC. Amino acids: CASSQADGRGRETQYF. The gene calls are TRBV4-2 and TRBJ2-5; TRBD2 matches at 8 bases. Looked up from germline, CDR1 is LGHNA and CDR2 is YNFKEQ. Unmatched junction bases numbered 8, after V lost 1 base and J lost 4 bases. CDR3 length: 16 amino acids.

The V gene is TRBV5-1, the J gene TRBJ2-7, with D unclear. The CDR3 has 14 residues. Trimming removed 0 bases from V and 3 bases from J, with 10 bases in between. Germline V gene lookup returns CDR1 SGHRS and CDR2 YFSETQ. The CDR3 DNA sequence: TGCGCCAGCAGCTTGGCCGGGTGGAGCTACGAGCAGTACTTC. This sequence encodes CASSLAGWSYEQYF.

The sample holds one count of this clone. The CDR3 reads CASSQTGGYEQYF. The CDR3 DNA reads as TGTGCCAGCAGTCAGACAGGGGGATACGAGCAGTACTTC. The chain links TRBV7-9 to TRBJ2-5; TRBD1 aligns across 9 bases. The J call is doubtful: the DNA matches TRBJ2-7 better. CDR1 is SEHNR and CDR2 is FQNEAQ in the germline V gene (reference sequence). This CDR3 comprises 13 residues.